This record concerns one T cell receptor (beta chain) sequence. The sample comes from a study of blood T cell repertoires in COVID-19. Looking at the study overall: T cells, B-cell-depleted T cells, or PBMCs provided the cDNA or gDNA that served as material.

Trimming cost V 0 bases and J 9 bases; bases outside gene matches: 6. The length of the CDR3 is 15 residues. Germline assignment: CDR1 LGHDT and CDR2 YNNKEL (reference sequence). As processed by the authors: Scientists estimated how many nucleated cells there were by amplifying reference gene primers. TCRdb keeps only in-frame clones here, not all; method: immunoSEQ multiplex PCR. V, J and clone size are those of that table, while D and trimming were read from the DNA. Seen here are approximately 260,000 clones, approximately 86% observed once, and the top ten hold roughly 3.3%. The specimen sequenced was PBMCs or T cells enriched from blood (not recorded which). The rearrangement links TRBV3-1 (or the pseudogene TRBV3-2) to TRBJ2-1; 9 nucleotides line up with TRBD2. The sequence derives from a woman aged 40 to 55 with acute COVID-19. In nucleotides, the CDR3 is TGTGCCAGCAGCCAAGACGCTAGCGGGGTTGGTGAGCAGTTCTTC. It is translated as CASSQDASGVGEQFF.